This T cell receptor beta chain was retrieved from a study of blood T cells in healthy people across ages. The second PCR ran roughly 7 to 12 cycles with a sample-barcoded 5' primer and J-beta primers. One entry per CDR3 protein results from TCRdb running MiXCR on the 5' RACE reads. The data contain nearly 800,000 distinct CDR3 sequences, roughly three fifths of them singletons. The V gene lost 3 bases and the J gene lost 0 bases, with 9 bases spanning the gap. From germline, CDR1 is MNHEY and CDR2 SMNVEV (reference sequence). CDR3 length: 16 residues. This sequence originates from a man between 35 and 55 years old in good health. The genes are TRBV27 and TRBJ2-6; D is ambiguous. What was sequenced was blood. The CDR3 coding sequence is TGTGCCAGCAGTTTCCAGTTAAGCTCTGGGGCCAACGTCCTGACTTTC. Translated, it gives CASSFQLSSGANVLTF.